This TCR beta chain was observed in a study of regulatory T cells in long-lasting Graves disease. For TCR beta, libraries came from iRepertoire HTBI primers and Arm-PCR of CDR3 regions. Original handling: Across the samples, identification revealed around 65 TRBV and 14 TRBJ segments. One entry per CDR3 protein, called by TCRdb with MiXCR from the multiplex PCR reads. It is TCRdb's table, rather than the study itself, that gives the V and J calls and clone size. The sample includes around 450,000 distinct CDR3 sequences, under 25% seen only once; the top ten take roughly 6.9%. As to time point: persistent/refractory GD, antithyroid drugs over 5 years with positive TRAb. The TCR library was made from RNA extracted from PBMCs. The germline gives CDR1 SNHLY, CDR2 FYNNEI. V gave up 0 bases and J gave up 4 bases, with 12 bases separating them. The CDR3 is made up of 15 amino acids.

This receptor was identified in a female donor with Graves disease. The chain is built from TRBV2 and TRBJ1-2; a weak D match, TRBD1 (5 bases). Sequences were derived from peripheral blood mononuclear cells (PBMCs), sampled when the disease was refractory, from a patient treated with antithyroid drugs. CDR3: CASSEAGGASYGYTF. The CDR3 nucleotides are TGTGCCAGCAGTGAAGCGGGAGGGGCATCCTATGGCTACACCTTC.